This T cell receptor beta chain was identified in a study of cytomegalovirus exposure and HLA in healthy donors. Study-level points and caveats: A later analysis linked roughly 17,000 TCR beta sequences to HLA alleles at 0.05 false discovery rate. As confirmed in vitro, a few CMV-associated chains were specific for CMV antigens.

The PCR contained 60 Vbeta and 13 Jbeta primers. Sequencing used immunoSEQ multiplex PCR; TCRdb keeps in-frame clones, though not all of them. Seen in this sample are 100,000 to 150,000 clones; the ten most common clones hold roughly 4%. In regard to this clone: Antigen: not known.

The sequence came from a man in his late teens or twenties in good health and CMV-seronegative. Sequencing input: PBMCs.

Written as DNA, the CDR3 is TGTGCCAGCAACCAGGGGTCCGAGCAGTACTTC. Protein product: CASNQGSEQYF. The chain uses TRBV27 and TRBJ2-7; TRBD1 might be the D (6 bases). The CDR3 consists of 11 residues. Germline-derived CDR1 and CDR2 are MNHEY and SMNVEV (reference sequence). Trimming pared 7 bases from V and 6 bases from J, leaving 10 bases between.